This TCR beta chain was sequenced in a study of cytotoxic CD8 clonotypes in ibrutinib-treated CLL (TCRdb year 2021). A note on the overall study: In this cohort, 15 or so patients were treatment-naive and ten to eleven were relapsed/refractory, while 17 to 18 had unmutated IGHV. Partial responses were observed in approximately 24 patients and complete responses in 2; after a median follow-up of around 68 months, remission was maintained in approximately 14 patients and progression was observed in some 12. Of the 86 people in the trial, roughly 27 had longitudinal samples available. The response samples were drawn at a median of roughly eleven months into treatment, with a range of roughly 6 to 36 months. Every remission and progressive disease sample was obtained while ibrutinib was still being received by the patients. Cryopreserved peripheral blood mononuclear cells were collected before treatment, at response, and at either disease progression or sustained remission. On average, each sample had roughly 260,000 productive templates and almost 95,000 productive rearrangements. Broad study findings and their caveats: Sampling times were not matched between patients in sustained remission and patients whose disease was progressing, and lymph node repertoires were not examined. Baseline clonality was found to be higher than that of age-matched healthy donors and was strongly correlated with circulating CD8+ T-cell counts. Public clonotypes were rare and either shrank or stayed stable during treatment, and the rise in clonality at ibrutinib response reflected expansion of private clonotypes. An increase in clonality was observed at ibrutinib response, with clonality remaining stable during sustained remission and falling back toward baseline at progression.

Ends trimmed: V by 0 bases, J by 5 bases; bases unmatched to a gene: 4. The germline V gene supplies CDR1 SGHDT and CDR2 YYEEEE. The CDR3 starts with the cysteine, ends with the phenylalanine, and has 15 residues. The entry retains the CDR3 DNA only, 45 bases that are in frame from base 1. A MiSeq instrument was used for deep resolution sequencing, which targeted depths ranging from 1 in 1 million up to 1 in 200,000 T cells, with coverage averaging 10x for each clonotype. The immunoSEQ hsTCRB Kit was used to generate the TCR beta libraries. The study's own analysis went as follows. Data were analyzed with ImmunoSEQ Data Assistant and ImmunoSEQ Analyzer, with V, D and J genes assigned per IMGT definitions. Clonality, with values ranging from 0 to 1, was calculated as one minus the normalized Shannon entropy of productive rearrangement frequencies. Public clonotype analysis was restricted to overrepresented clonotypes comprising at least 0.05% of each patient's repertoire. Some twelve age-matched healthy donor repertoires from immuneACCESS were used as controls for clonality. TCRdb re-hosts the immuneACCESS table, in-frame sequences only. Its copies lack some clones; in the studies checked, an unresolved V gene accounts for under half of them, and the cause for the rest is not known. For V, J and clone size, that table is used; D and trimming come from the DNA. The sample table shows 160,000 or so clones, and about 88% are seen once. Clones ranked in the top ten supply around 3.1% of the sample.

Remarks on this clone: Its specific antigen is unknown. No quality values exist for individual bases; no much larger clone is one base distant.

This specimen's time point label, interpreted: progressive disease on ibrutinib. For TCR beta library preparation, 1.5 to 2.5 micrograms of genomic DNA were extracted from the cryopreserved PBMCs. Longitudinal blood samples from CLL patients receiving ibrutinib monotherapy were subjected to high-throughput TCR beta sequencing. The patients took part in an open-label, single-center phase 2 trial of ibrutinib monotherapy. Sequenced material: PBMCs, taken at disease progression, from a patient treated with ibrutinib. This receptor was taken from a human donor with chronic lymphocytic leukemia. The receptor chain draws on TRBV5-6 and TRBJ2-5, with TRBD2 identical over 10 junction bases. The encoded CDR3 is CASSLAQAGGETQYF. DNA sequence: TGTGCCAGCAGCTTGGCTCAAGCGGGAGGGGAGACCCAGTACTTC.